The entry below gives a single TCR beta chain sequence along with its context. The same CDR3 is also encoded by other DNA sequences in this sample. Only in-frame clones appear in the TCRdb table, and some are missing; sequencing was by immunoSEQ multiplex PCR. Of over 200,000 clones in the sample, approximately 85% are singletons; the top ten hold approximately 2%. The data were taken from a study of blood T cell repertoires in COVID-19. This CDR3 spans 15 amino acids. Trimming took 2 bases from V and 7 from J; bases not matched to a gene: 0. The germline CDR1 and CDR2 sequences are SGHTA and FQGTGA. Sequences were obtained from PBMCs or T cells enriched from blood (not recorded which). The V call is TRBV7-3, the J call TRBJ2-1, with 15 nucleotides matching TRBD2. This TCR came from a woman in her forties or fifties who had recovered from COVID-19. The CDR3 nucleotides read TGTGCCAGCAGCTTAGGACTAGCGGGAGGGAATGAGCAGTTCTTC. Amino acid sequence: CASSLGLAGGNEQFF. Looking up the rest from reference TRBV7-3 and TRBJ2-1 gives the full variable domain: GAGVSQTPSNKVTEKGKYVELRCDPISGHTALYWYRQSLGQGPEFLIYFQGTGAADDSGLPNDRFFAVRPEGSVSTLKIQRTERGDSAVYLCASSLGLAGGNEQFFGPGTRLTVL.